The text below deals with one TCR beta chain. Its antigen is not identified. Germline V gives CDR1 WNHNN, CDR2 SYGVQD (reference sequence). This CDR3 contains 13 residues. With 6 bases removed from V and 4 bases from J, the gap between germline ends came to 12 bases. This specimen comes from a study of cytomegalovirus exposure and HLA in healthy donors. The study ran its PCR with 60 Vbeta and 13 Jbeta primers. Measured with immunoSEQ multiplex PCR; TCRdb has only the in-frame clones, and not every one. The data contain 150,000 to 200,000 clones, approximately 70% of them seen just once; the ten biggest clones take up less than 3.5%. These donors counted as nominally healthy when sampled, but unrecorded immune exposures were likely. General observations from the study: Specificity for CMV antigens was confirmed in vitro for a few of the CMV-associated chains. The likely origin of a cluster of highly shared sequence variants was a sequencing artifact.

The chain is built from TRBV10-1 and TRBJ1-2; tentatively, D is TRBD1 (5 bases). Input material: PBMCs. The clonotype was recovered from a woman aged 40 to 50 in good health and CMV-seropositive. CDR3 loop: CASSTGGSYGYTF. DNA for the CDR3: TGCGCCAGCAGCACGGGGGGGTCCTATGGCTACACCTTC.